The entry below gives a single T cell receptor (beta chain) sequence along with its context. Method: immunoSEQ multiplex PCR; TCRdb's copy keeps in-frame clones and lacks some. The sample lists around 120,000 clones, 88% seen once, with 4.4% in the top ten. The data were obtained in a study of cytomegalovirus exposure and HLA in healthy donors. Germline V gives CDR1 MNHEY, CDR2 SMNVEV (reference sequence). Trimming removed 3 bases at V and 5 bases at J, with 11 bases between. This CDR3 spans 13 amino acids. The chain employs TRBV27 and TRBJ2-7, with a weak D call TRBD1 (5 bases). Sequencing was carried out using PBMCs. The TCR comes from a man between 18 and 29 years old in good health and CMV-seropositive. Here the CDR3 reads CASSLTASNEQYF. DNA for the CDR3: TGTGCCAGCAGTTTGACAGCTTCCAACGAGCAGTACTTC.